The clone carrying this T cell receptor (beta chain) was seen a handful of times. Antigen unknown. It was with 60 Vbeta and 13 Jbeta primers that the PCR ran. The repertoire was sequenced with immunoSEQ multiplex PCR; TCRdb's copy has only in-frame clones and lacks some. This sample carries tens of thousands of clones, 70% of them seen once, and the ten largest clones take around 15%. Each donor was healthy, and each was a bone marrow donor. The CDR3 spans 11 residues. V was clipped by 3 bases and J by 5 bases, with 5 bases between them. The V gene's germline CDR1 is DFQATT and CDR2 SNEGSKA (reference sequence). These data are taken from a study of cytomegalovirus exposure and HLA in healthy donors. Study-level points and caveats: Equally common other TCR beta chains were less clonally expanded than HLA-associated ones, a later analysis found. The investigators catalogued 150 to 200 TCR beta chains as cytomegalovirus-associated.

This TCR came from a woman in her fifties or sixties in good health and CMV-seropositive. V is TRBV20-1 and J is TRBJ1-5; no reliable D call. What was sequenced was PBMCs. The CDR3 coding sequence is TGCAGTGCTAGTTCGGATCAGCCCCAGCATTTT. Translation gives CSASSDQPQHF.